This T cell receptor beta chain came from a study of blood T cell repertoires in COVID-19. Germline V gene sequence: CDR1 MDHEN, CDR2 SYDVKM. V lost 7 bases and J 0 bases, leaving 9 bases between the germline ends. This CDR3 is 13 amino acids long. Repertoires were generated with immunoSEQ multiplex PCR, while TCRdb's copy carries only in-frame clones and drops some. This sample has approximately 300,000 clones, with 90% found just once. This chain uses TRBV28 with TRBJ1-1; unclear D gene. The clonotype comes from a woman between 45 and 65 years old with COVID-19, enrolled during active disease. Sequenced: peripheral blood. The DNA for the CDR3 is TGTGCCAGCATCCCAGTTATGAACACTGAAGCTTTCTTT. It yields the protein CASIPVMNTEAFF.